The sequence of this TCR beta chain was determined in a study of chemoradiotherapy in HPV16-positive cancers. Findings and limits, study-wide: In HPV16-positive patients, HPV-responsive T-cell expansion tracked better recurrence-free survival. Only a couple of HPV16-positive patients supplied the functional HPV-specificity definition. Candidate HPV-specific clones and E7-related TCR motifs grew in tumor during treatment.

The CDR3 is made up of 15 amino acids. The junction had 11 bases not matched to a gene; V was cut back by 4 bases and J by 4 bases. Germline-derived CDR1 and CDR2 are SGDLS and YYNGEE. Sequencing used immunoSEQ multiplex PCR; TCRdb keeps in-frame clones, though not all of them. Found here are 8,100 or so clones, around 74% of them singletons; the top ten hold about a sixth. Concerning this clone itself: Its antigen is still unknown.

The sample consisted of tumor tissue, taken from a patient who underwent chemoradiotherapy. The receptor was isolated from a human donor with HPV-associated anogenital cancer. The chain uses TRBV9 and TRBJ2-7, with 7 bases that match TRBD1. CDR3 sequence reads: CASSQKPGGPYEQYF. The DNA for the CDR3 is TGTGCCAGCAGCCAAAAGCCAGGGGGACCATACGAGCAGTACTTC.